The 25 T cell receptor beta chains below all came from one sample that was sequenced in a study of shared clonotypes between healthy human individuals (dated by TCRdb to 2019 to 2021). CD8 naive samples were obtained by positive selection for CCR7 among CD45RO-negative cells, yielding a CD45RA+CCR7+ population from which TemRA cells were excluded. Library preparation used the immunoSEQ multiplex PCR assay. In its TCRdb copy, this immuneACCESS table keeps in-frame sequences only and misses some clones. Where compared with another copy, unresolved V genes explain less than half of these, and the others have no known cause. For this sample the table gives around 640,000 clones, of which about 95% were detected only once. Of the sample, 0.11% is held by the ten largest clones. Sequenced sample: naive CD8+ T cells sorted from blood. What the cell subset or site label conveys for this sample: CD45RA+CCR7+. The receptor set was obtained from a woman aged 30 to 39 in good health.

V usage is TRBV7-9 and J usage is TRBJ1-1, with D maybe TRBD1 (5 bases). V lost 2 bases and J lost 3, with 13 bases in between. In germline, CDR1 is SEHNR, CDR2 FQNEAQ (reference sequence). This CDR3 is 15 amino acids long. CDR3 amino acids: CASSLFLSRDTEAFF. The CDR3 DNA sequence: TGTGCCAGCAGCTTATTTCTCTCCAGGGACACTGAAGCTTTCTTT.

The chain links TRBV4-2 to TRBJ2-7; a weak D match, TRBD2 (5 bases). The germline CDR1 and CDR2 sequences are LGHNA and YNFKEQ. The length of the CDR3 is 14 residues. V shed 2 bases and J shed 0 bases, with 8 bases lying between them. The CDR3 here is CASSQSGSSYEQYF. The CDR3 DNA reads TGTGCCAGCAGCCAAAGCGGCAGCTCCTACGAGCAGTACTTC.

This sequence joins TRBV7-9 and TRBJ2-7; 8 bases agree with TRBD2. CDR1 and CDR2 from the germline V gene are SEHNR and FQNEAQ (reference sequence). After removal of 5 bases from V and 3 bases from J, the junction contained 3 bases not matched to a gene. The CDR3 is made up of 13 amino acids. CDR3 sequence reads: CASSRAGGYEQYF. CDR3 sequence (DNA): TGTGCCAGCAGCCGTGCGGGAGGCTACGAGCAGTACTTC.

The chain carries TRBV27 and TRBJ2-3, with 14 nucleotides matching TRBD2. Germline V gene lookup returns CDR1 MNHEY and CDR2 SMNVEV (reference sequence). After removal of 8 bases from V and 5 bases from J, the junction contained 6 bases not matched to a gene. This CDR3 has 15 residues. The CDR3 DNA reads TGTGCCAGCCGGGGACTAGCGGGAGTGGTAGATACGCAGTATTTT. It is translated as CASRGLAGVVDTQYF.

V is TRBV6-5 and J is TRBJ2-1, with a tentative D call TRBD2 (6 bases). CDR1 and CDR2 from the germline V gene are MNHEY and SVGAGI. The CDR3 sequence is 16 residues long. V dropped 1 base and J dropped 0 bases, with 10 bases sitting between them. The CDR3 region is CASSYLAVSSYNEQFF. The CDR3 nucleotides are TGTGCCAGCAGTTACTTAGCGGTTAGCTCCTACAATGAGCAGTTCTTC.

As for this clone: Distinct nucleotide sequences in the sample also encode this CDR3. The chain links TRBV28 to TRBJ2-2, with D possibly being TRBD2 (6 bases). The V gene lost 2 bases and the J gene lost 0 bases, with 7 bases spanning the gap. The CDR3 spans 15 residues. Germline CDR1 reads MDHEN; CDR2 reads SYDVKM. The DNA of the CDR3 is TGTGCCAGCAGTTTAGCGGGATCGAACACCGGGGAGCTGTTTTTT. Residues: CASSLAGSNTGELFF.

The chain uses TRBV15 and TRBJ2-5, with D perhaps matching TRBD2 (6 bases). Germline CDR1 and CDR2: LNHNV and YYDKDF (reference sequence). Trimming removed 1 base at V and 5 bases at J, with 17 bases between. The CDR3 runs to 16 residues. Here the CDR3 reads CATSRVLGTYLETQYF. DNA for the CDR3: TGTGCCACCAGCAGAGTTCTGGGGACTTACCTCGAGACCCAGTACTTC.

The chain links TRBV19 to TRBJ2-3; TRBD1 might be the D (7 bases). The CDR3 covers 13 residues. Trimming removed 6 bases at V and 5 bases at J, with 12 bases between. Germline V gives CDR1 LNHDA, CDR2 SQIVND (reference sequence). The CDR3 reads CASSAGGLDTQYF. In DNA form, the CDR3 reads TGTGCCAGTAGCGCAGGGGGGCTAGATACGCAGTATTTT.

The chain uses TRBV6-5 and TRBJ1-2; possible D gene TRBD1, 5 bases. Germline CDR1 reads MNHEY; CDR2 reads SVGAGI. The CDR3 is 15 residues long. V was shortened by 4 bases and J by 5 bases, with 17 bases between the two germline ends. CDR3 loop: CASSSLGPGPYGYTF. The CDR3 nucleotides read TGTGCCAGCAGTTCTCTGGGGCCAGGGCCTTATGGCTACACCTTC.

The chain uses TRBV5-6 and TRBJ1-1; TRBD1 aligns across 7 bases. Germline CDR1 SGHDT, CDR2 YYEEEE. V was clipped by 4 bases and J by 4 bases; unmatched bases: 7. The CDR3 is 14 amino acids. This CDR3 reads CASSPQGVLTEAFF. As DNA, the CDR3 is TGTGCCAGCAGCCCCCAGGGGGTACTCACTGAAGCTTTCTTT.

The chain is built from TRBV19 and TRBJ2-3; D unclear. Germline assignment: CDR1 LNHDA and CDR2 SQIVND (reference sequence). The CDR3 spans 18 residues. V was trimmed by 1 base and J by 2 bases, leaving 19 bases between them. The CDR3 region is CASSIGQNPIDVTDTQYF. DNA of the CDR3: TGTGCCAGTAGTATAGGGCAAAACCCTATAGATGTCACAGATACGCAGTATTTT.

V gene TRBV28 combines with J gene TRBJ2-7, with a weak D call TRBD2 (6 bases). Looked up from germline, CDR1 is MDHEN and CDR2 is SYDVKM. The CDR3 runs to 17 residues. Trimming took off 2 bases at V and 3 bases at J, with 20 bases between the two ends. CDR3 amino acids: CASSLSVLAGTHYEQYF. The CDR3 nucleotides read TGTGCCAGCAGTTTAAGCGTTTTGGCGGGAACCCACTACGAGCAGTACTTC. The full variable domain, its missing parts supplied by reference TRBV28 and TRBJ2-7, is DVKVTQSSRYLVKRTGEKVFLECVQDMDHENMFWYRQDPGLGLRLIYFSYDVKMKEKGDIPEGYSVSREKKERFSLILESASTNQTSMYLCASSLSVLAGTHYEQYFGPGTRLTVT.

The J gene is TRBJ1-5, the V gene TRBV28; tentative D call: TRBD1 (6 bases). The germline gives CDR1 MDHEN, CDR2 SYDVKM. V gave up 4 bases and J gave up 0 bases, with 10 bases separating them. This CDR3 contains 15 residues. CDR3 DNA sequence: TGTGCCAGCAGTTCACAGGGTTATAGCAATCAGCCCCAGCATTTT. It yields the protein CASSSQGYSNQPQHF. The variable domain in full, with the rest retrieved from reference TRBV28 and TRBJ1-5, is DVKVTQSSRYLVKRTGEKVFLECVQDMDHENMFWYRQDPGLGLRLIYFSYDVKMKEKGDIPEGYSVSREKKERFSLILESASTNQTSMYLCASSSQGYSNQPQHFGDGTRLSIL.

The chain links TRBV2 to TRBJ2-5; no reliable D call. V lost 3 bases to trimming and J lost 5 bases, with 7 bases between them. The germline V gene has CDR1 SNHLY and CDR2 FYNNEI. This CDR3 contains 12 residues. The CDR3 sequence is CASSEGIETQYF. The CDR3 bases are TGTGCCAGCAGTGAGGGAATCGAGACCCAGTACTTC. The full variable domain, with the rest looked up from reference TRBV2 and TRBJ2-5, is EPEVTQTPSHQVTQMGQEVILRCVPISNHLYFYWYRQILGQKVEFLVSFYNNEISEKSEIFDDQFSVERPDGSNFTLKIRSTKLEDSAMYFCASSEGIETQYFGPGTRLLVL.

The chain recombines TRBV9 with TRBJ2-6; D is unclear. The V and J ends lost 4 bases and 0 bases respectively, with 11 bases between them. CDR1 is SGDLS and CDR2 is YYNGEE in the germline V gene. The CDR3 covers 16 residues. The CDR3 loop is CASSTDKSSGANVLTF. In DNA, the CDR3 is TGTGCCAGCAGCACCGATAAAAGCTCTGGGGCCAACGTCCTGACTTTC.

V and J are TRBV19 and TRBJ1-6; 8 nucleotides line up with TRBD1. With 6 bases clipped from V and 9 bases from J, the junction kept 10 bases outside the gene matches. CDR3 length: 15 residues. From germline, CDR1 is LNHDA and CDR2 SQIVND (reference sequence). The CDR3 is CASSHGQGGRSPLHF. As DNA, the CDR3 is TGTGCCAGTAGCCACGGACAGGGCGGTCGTTCACCCCTCCACTTT.

The genes are TRBV4-1 and TRBJ1-1; TRBD1 is a possible D gene (6 bases). The CDR3 totals 15 residues. Germline assignment: CDR1 MGHRA and CDR2 YSYEKL. The V and J ends lost 1 base and 0 bases respectively, with 9 bases between them. CDR3 sequence reads: CASSQATGLNTEAFF. DNA for the CDR3: TGCGCCAGCAGCCAAGCTACAGGGCTGAACACTGAAGCTTTCTTT.

V usage is TRBV27 and J usage is TRBJ2-7; TRBD1 is a possible D gene (5 bases). The V end lost 0 bases, the J end lost 6 bases, and 12 bases lay between the germline ends. Germline V gene data show CDR1 as MNHEY and CDR2 as SMNVEV (reference sequence). The CDR3 spans 14 residues. CDR3: CASSLSHRSGEQYF. For the CDR3, the DNA is TGTGCCAGCAGTTTATCGCACAGGTCTGGCGAGCAGTACTTC.

This sequence joins TRBV6-6 and TRBJ2-3, with 10 positions matching TRBD1. This CDR3 has 15 amino acids. Germline CDR1 MNHNY, CDR2 SVGAGI (reference sequence). Germline trimming cut 6 bases from V and 8 bases from J; bases unmatched to any gene: 11. CDR3 in amino acids: CASRRDRGHEFTQYF. CDR3 sequence (DNA): TGTGCCAGCAGGAGAGACAGGGGGCATGAGTTTACGCAGTATTTT.

This chain links TRBV7-3 with TRBJ2-1, with TRBD1 matching over 10 bases. Trimming removed 1 base from V and 8 bases from J; junction bases left unmatched: 2. Looked up from germline, CDR1 is SGHTA and CDR2 is FQGTGA. This CDR3 comprises 14 residues. The CDR3 nucleotides read TGTGCCAGCAGCTTAATGACAGGGGGCGATGAGCAGTTCTTC. It encodes CASSLMTGGDEQFF.

This chain joins TRBV14 and TRBJ2-2; no clear D. V was clipped by 0 bases and J by 5 bases, with 16 bases between them. The CDR3 runs to 17 residues. Per germline, CDR1 SGHDN and CDR2 FVKESK. CDR3 in DNA: TGTGCCAGCAGCCAAGATTCGTCAGGACCGAGGACCGGGGAGCTGTTTTTT. It is translated as CASSQDSSGPRTGELFF.

This clone has a single count. The V call is TRBV27, the J call TRBJ2-5, with 8 positions matching TRBD1. The CDR3 extends over 16 amino acids. Germline trimming cut 5 bases from V and 5 bases from J; bases unmatched to any gene: 13. The germline gives CDR1 MNHEY, CDR2 SMNVEV (reference sequence). The CDR3 is CASSVLPPGQVETQYF. Here the CDR3 DNA reads TGTGCCAGCAGTGTACTCCCCCCGGGACAGGTGGAGACCCAGTACTTC.

CDR3 residues: CASSQEGQYEQYF. DNA of the CDR3: TGTGCCAGCAGCCAAGAAGGTCAATACGAGCAGTACTTC. The chain combines TRBV4-2 with TRBJ2-7; D gene uncertain. Germline V gene sequence: CDR1 LGHNA, CDR2 YNFKEQ. This CDR3 has 13 residues. Trimming removed 0 bases from V and 4 bases from J, with 7 bases in between.

This clone appeared once. The chain has TRBV7-2 and TRBJ2-7; TRBD2 might be the D (6 bases). V gave up 5 bases and J gave up 4 bases, with 12 bases separating them. The V gene's germline CDR1 is SGHTA and CDR2 FQGNSA. The CDR3 extends over 13 amino acids. The CDR3 reads CASSPRLGYEQYF. In nucleotides, the CDR3 is TGTGCCAGCAGCCCTAGACTAGGGTACGAGCAGTACTTC.

This chain joins TRBV4-1 and TRBJ2-1, with D perhaps matching TRBD2 (6 bases). The germline gives CDR1 MGHRA, CDR2 YSYEKL. CDR3 length: 21 residues. V gave up 3 bases and J gave up 6 bases, with 33 bases separating them. CDR3 sequence reads: CASSHPPLGERVGRPINEQFF. The CDR3 DNA sequence: TGCGCCAGCAGCCACCCTCCCCTAGGGGAGCGGGTAGGGCGGCCGATCAATGAGCAGTTCTTC.